The T cell receptor beta chain under discussion was sequenced for a study of CD8 T cells in Susac syndrome. The authors reverse transcribed roughly 0.5 to 1 ug RNA with random hexamers. TCRdb passed the immunoSEQ multiplex PCR reads through MiXCR, listing each CDR3 protein once. The sample contains about 150,000 distinct CDR3 sequences, about 96% of which appear only once. Germline V lookup: CDR1 SGHTA, CDR2 FQGNSA. This CDR3 has 14 residues. Trimming stripped 1 base from V and 4 bases from J, with 10 bases between. This receptor was obtained from a human donor with Susac syndrome. The sequenced sample consisted of CD4+ T cells from PBMCs. The V call is TRBV7-2, the J call TRBJ2-5; TRBD1 might be the D (5 bases). In nucleotides, the CDR3 is TGTGCCAGCAGCTTAGATCAGGGAAGAGAGACCCAGTACTTC. Translated, it gives CASSLDQGRETQYF.